This TCR beta chain was identified in a study of spatial heterogeneity in lung cancer. Study at large: The correlation between TCR transcript counts in tumor regions and a T cell module score from matched bulk RNA-seq was strong. For the average unique TCR and UMI combination, more than eight occurrences appeared in raw reads. Findings and limits, study-wide: In tumors, expanded intratumoral alpha and beta TCR counts tracked mutation counts.

A distinct unique molecular identifier was carried by each TCR cDNA molecule. TCRdb reprocessed the 5' RACE reads via MiXCR and lists one record per CDR3 protein. The sample comprises about 17,000 distinct CDR3 sequences, approximately 6.3% of which are singletons, and approximately 6.2% rests with the top ten. Time point of the sample: sample taken at primary tumor resection. Germline V CDR1 and CDR2: MDHEN, SYDVKM. CDR3 size: 15 residues. The ends were cut back, 5 bases at V and 1 base at J, with 15 bases in the middle. This clonotype was observed many times. Its antigen is undetermined. This chain uses TRBV28 with TRBJ2-7; D may be TRBD2 (5 bases). The TCR originated in a male donor with early-stage non-small cell lung cancer. Sequenced here: lung tumor tissue, sampled at surgery. CDR3 nucleotide sequence: TGTGCCAGCAGTCTAGTCGGGGAGCCTTCCTACGAGCAGTACTTC. Protein sequence: CASSLVGEPSYEQYF.